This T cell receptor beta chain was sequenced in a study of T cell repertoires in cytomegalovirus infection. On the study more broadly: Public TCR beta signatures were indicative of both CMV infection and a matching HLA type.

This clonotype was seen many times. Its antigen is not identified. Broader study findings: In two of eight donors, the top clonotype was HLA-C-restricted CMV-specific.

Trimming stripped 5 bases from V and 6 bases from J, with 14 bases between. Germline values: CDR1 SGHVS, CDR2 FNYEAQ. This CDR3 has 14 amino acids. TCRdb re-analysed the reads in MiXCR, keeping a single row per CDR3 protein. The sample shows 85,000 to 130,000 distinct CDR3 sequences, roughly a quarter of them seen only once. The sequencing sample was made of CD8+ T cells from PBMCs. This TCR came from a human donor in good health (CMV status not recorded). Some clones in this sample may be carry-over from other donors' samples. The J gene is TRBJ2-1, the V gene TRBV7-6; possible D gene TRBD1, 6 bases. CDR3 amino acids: CASSPPGQFNEQFF. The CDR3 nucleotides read TGTGCCAGCAGCCCACCCGGACAGTTCAATGAGCAGTTCTTC.